The subject of this entry is one T cell receptor beta chain. The antigen it recognizes is unknown. No much larger clone exists at a distance of one base, and base qualities are not known. This specimen comes from a study of cytomegalovirus exposure and HLA in healthy donors (dated by TCRdb to the late 2010s). Some background on the complete study: According to an earlier analysis of 587 of the donors, about 179 million T cells yielded roughly 100 million unique TCR beta sequences and 276 Gb of sequence data. An early release covering about 600 HLA-typed donors comprised about 300 gigabases of sequencing data and approximately 80 million unique TCR sequences. Of the roughly 400 genotyped donors, around 81% fell in the genetic ancestry cluster associated with self-reported Caucasian donors. The study was designed to test whether signatures of past pathogen exposure could be identified by cataloging public T cell receptors. Using immunosequencing, the study profiled T cell repertoires from 550 to 750 subjects and related those repertoires to cytomegalovirus serostatus. Along with the roughly 670-subject first cohort, a separate validation cohort of around 120 different subjects was used. The study combined high-throughput TCR immunosequencing, statistical association of individual TCRs with disease status, and machine learning to predict cytomegalovirus infection status. To study patterns of TCR occurrence, a later analysis re-analyzed previously published TCR beta repertoires from 500 to 850 donors and added high-resolution HLA genotyping. Rather than using new phenotypic data, the later analysis identified candidate immune exposures from TCR beta sequences and from how often those sequences occurred across donors. In an earlier analysis of a few hundred of the donors, high-throughput TCR beta sequencing was used to judge whether each TCR beta V gene segment behaved as functional or pseudogenic. Donor age, sex, ethnicity and CMV serostatus were collected together with the repertoire data. A later genetic analysis took genome-wide SNP genotypes for 398 of the 666 donors and used that subset as a discovery cohort. All discovery cohort repertoires had been generated using a single sequencing platform. HLA typing included class I and class II loci at four-digit resolution. The number of donors typed differed by locus, with roughly 629-640 for A, B, C, DRB1 and DQB1, about 500 for DQA1, 600 to 610 for DPA1, and some 450 for DPB1. Four or five DR-DQ haplotypes were handled as single units for association and clustering because linkage in the cohort was strong. On average, roughly 240,000 unique TCR beta nucleotide sequences were sequenced per donor among about 400 genotyped donors of the cohort, with around 19% of those sequences being non-productive. The study at large found these results: In a later analysis, HLA-associated TCR beta chains showed more clonal expansion and lower generation probabilities than non-associated chains that were equally common. Specific HLA alleles were associated with 18,000 or so TCR beta sequences at a false discovery rate of 0.05 in a later analysis. In both the original and validation cohorts, the classifier was reported to diagnose cytomegalovirus status with high specificity and sensitivity. A cluster of highly shared sequence variants was judged likely to represent a technical artifact of the sequencing pipeline. In the study, 164 TCR beta chains were listed as associated with cytomegalovirus. A later genetic analysis associated a missense DCLRE1C variant with V-gene and J-gene trimming of TCR beta chains, and an independent cohort replicated the association. Assigning TCR associations to individual alleles was difficult when HLA alleles, especially DR and DQ, strongly co-occurred. Linkage disequilibrium might explain the correlated functional status among segregating V segments, but an unknown experimental factor could not be ruled out. The cohort was sequenced for TCR beta chains only, and without alpha or paired-chain data the features that could be detected were limited. According to a later analysis, most CMV-associated TCR beta chains appeared to be HLA-restricted, and the HLA associations seemed to be driven largely by CMV exposure. In a later genetic analysis, fewer N-insertions in productive TCRs were reported among donors in an Asian-associated ancestry cluster than the roughly 710-donor mean. In a later analysis, the rate of TCR association differed among HLA loci, with DRB1 alleles having the most associated TCRs and HLA-C alleles having the fewest. The authors suggested that the approach could potentially be generalized to other disease states and immunological phenotypes. In vitro tests confirmed that a few of the cytomegalovirus-associated TCR beta chains recognize cytomegalovirus antigens. A later analysis reported that several top co-occurrence clusters appeared linked to parvovirus B19, influenza, CMV and Epstein-Barr virus. The only immune exposure information available for the cohort was CMV serostatus. Because HLA typing was unavailable for some donors at each locus, only the typed subset was used in association tests. In an earlier analysis of more than 500 of the donors, most TCR beta V segments appeared in productive rearrangements about 90% or about 30% of the time, broadly matching IMGT annotations. A further reported finding was that TCR beta sequences accurately predicted the HLA-A and HLA-B alleles for most subjects in the first cohort. Sequencing depth was assumed to be roughly uniform across donors in the presence/absence analyses, though that assumption may not hold. Because counts were too low, approximately 15 rarely observed V segments, including chromosome 9 orphons, were excluded from the earlier analysis of 587 of the donors. Most TCR sequences were seen in very few donors, while some public TCRs were found in many individuals.

The cohort comprised under 700 healthy bone marrow donors. All cohort members were sampled while nominally healthy, although unrecorded immune exposures were likely present. The donor was CMV seropositive and was included in the group of approximately 310 seropositive cohort members. Each donor provided a peripheral blood sample, and peripheral blood mononuclear cells were used for TCR beta sequencing. The Qiagen DNeasy Blood Extraction Kit was used to extract genomic DNA from the blood cell samples. The library was produced with the immunoSEQ multiplex PCR assay. For the multiplex PCR, a mixture combining 60 forward primers for TCR Vbeta segments and 13 reverse primers for TCR Jbeta segments was used. The CDR3 region of rearranged TCR beta genes was amplified from genomic DNA by a multiplex PCR assay. Amplified TCR beta libraries were sequenced as 87-base-pair reads on the Illumina HiSeq System. The published analysis was carried out like this. A later analysis tallied roughly 80 million unique TCR beta chains across the roughly 610 repertoires, and about 12 million of those chains were shared by two or more donors. A nearest-neighbor algorithm error-corrected the raw reads and collapsed the reads into unique sequences, merging closely related sequences to remove PCR and sequencing errors. CDR3 sequences were aligned to IMGT reference sequences to assign V, D and J gene segments. Each retained sequence needed at least a six-nucleotide match to both a V gene segment and a J gene segment. A rearrangement was called productive if the CDR3 had no stop codons and remained in frame with V and J, and every other rearrangement was called non-productive. Following IMGT convention, CDR3 was defined as the stretch from the second conserved V-encoded cysteine to the conserved J-encoded phenylalanine. The earlier analysis of 587 of the donors excluded sequences that lacked an unambiguous match to a single V gene segment. In an earlier analysis of 587 of the donors, V segments were called functional above 56.7% productive rearrangements and were called segregating when the between-donor standard deviation exceeded 5%. A statistical classification framework was built for diagnosing cytomegalovirus status from the catalog of TCR beta chain sequences. In a later analysis, V and J genes were assigned by comparing TCR nucleotide sequences against IMGT/GENE-DB human TR gene sequences. The TCRdist pipeline was used in a later analysis to assign CDR3 sequences and most-parsimonious VDJ recombination scenarios. In a later analysis, every TCR beta chain was defined by the combination of its CDR3 amino acid sequence and its V-gene family, and reads without a unique V-gene family were dropped. In a later analysis, 500 to 650 highly shared, low-generation-probability nucleotide sequences were removed to address suspected cross-contamination and a sequencing artifact. In a later analysis, a clonal expansion index for each public chain was calculated from normalized within-repertoire ranks of inferred template counts. A later analysis computed generation probabilities with a VDJ recombination model fitted to out-of-frame rearrangements, and checked the results against IGoR. A later analysis scored TCR-TCR, TCR-HLA and TCR-CMV co-occurrence with hypergeometric tests, applying a repertoire-size bias correction to TCR pairs. To estimate false discovery rates, a later analysis permuted the HLA or CMV assignments 20 times. In a later analysis, co-occurring TCRs were grouped with DBSCAN, and TCRdist sequence similarity was added when clustering was performed within HLA-allele-positive subsets. Repertoires with fewer than 30,000 or more than 120,000 public chains were left out of co-occurrence clustering, as were a handful of repertoires with anomalous nucleotide sharing. In its TCRdb copy, this immuneACCESS table keeps in-frame sequences only and misses some clones. Where compared with another copy, unresolved V genes explain less than half of these, and the others have no known cause. V, J and clone size are taken as reported in that table, and D and trimming were inferred from the DNA itself. The sample yields about 140,000 clones; 75% to 80% were counted once. The ten largest clonotypes hold 5% to 8% of the sample.

The sequenced material came from PBMCs. This receptor was taken from a woman between 40 and 55 years old in good health and CMV-seropositive.

DNA sequence: TGTGCCAGCAGCCAGGGGTTTGATACGCAGTATTTT. Translation gives CASSQGFDTQYF. Recombination joined TRBV2 with TRBJ2-3; D gene: possibly TRBD1, on 6 matching bases. V is cut by 6 bases and J by 6 bases, and the space between the germline ends is 10 bases. The CDR3, cysteine through phenylalanine, is 12 amino acids long. The only DNA kept is the CDR3, 36 bases in frame from the first base. CDR1 and CDR2 are read off the germline V gene as SNHLY and FYNNEI.